This is a list of T cell receptor beta chains from one sample in a study of blood T cells in healthy people across ages. MiXCR, applied by TCRdb to the 5' RACE reads, yields one record per CDR3 protein. The sample carries fewer than 2,000,000 distinct CDR3 sequences, about 32% recorded once. The sample taken for sequencing was blood. These receptors were taken from a woman aged 25 to 39 in good health. The CDR3 runs from the conserved cysteine through the conserved F or W. The order of the fields is D gene, J gene, V gene, clone size, CDR3 DNA, CDR3 protein. A D gene is named only where the DNA matches it firmly. Expanded clones get a size class; other rows say once, few or many, or leave the size out.

d_call: NA
j_call: TRBJ2-7
v_call: TRBV6-1
clone_size: few
cdr3_nt: TGTGCCAGCAGTGGCAGGACGAGCTCCTACGAGCAGTACTTC
cdr3_aa: CASSGRTSSYEQYF

d_call: NA
j_call: TRBJ1-2
v_call: TRBV9
clone_size: NA
cdr3_nt: TGTGCCAGCAGCGTTTCCTTGGGGGGGGATGGCTACACCTTC
cdr3_aa: CASSVSLGGDGYTF

d_call: NA
j_call: TRBJ2-1
v_call: TRBV9
clone_size: NA
cdr3_nt: TGTGCCAGCAGCGTTGGGCGGGTGAACAATGAGCAGTTCTTC
cdr3_aa: CASSVGRVNNEQFF

d_call: TRBD2
j_call: TRBJ2-1
v_call: TRBV9
clone_size: NA
cdr3_nt: TGTGCCAGCAGCGTAGGACTAGCGGGGGGTGGCTACAATGAGCAGTTCTTC
cdr3_aa: CASSVGLAGGGYNEQFF

d_call: NA
j_call: TRBJ1-5
v_call: TRBV7-6
clone_size: few
cdr3_nt: TGTGCCAGCAGCGACGGGGCAGACGGATTTAGCAATCAGCCCCAGCATTTT
cdr3_aa: CASSDGADGFSNQPQHF

d_call: NA
j_call: TRBJ1-5
v_call: TRBV9
clone_size: NA
cdr3_nt: TGTGCCAGCAGCGCGGGGGCCGGCAATCAGCCCCGGCATTTT
cdr3_aa: CASSAGAGNQPRHF

d_call: NA
j_call: TRBJ1-2
v_call: TRBV29-1
clone_size: many
cdr3_nt: TGCAGCGTACGGTCGGGGACTAACTATGGCTACACCTTC
cdr3_aa: CSVRSGTNYGYTF

d_call: NA
j_call: TRBJ2-3
v_call: TRBV7-3
clone_size: NA
cdr3_nt: TGTGCCAGCAGCTCAAATTCAGATACGCAGTATTTT
cdr3_aa: CASSSNSDTQYF

d_call: NA
j_call: TRBJ2-7
v_call: TRBV10-3
clone_size: many
cdr3_nt: TGTGCCATCAGTCCCAGGGTAGAGAAGTTTTCTTACGAGCAGTACTTC
cdr3_aa: CAISPRVEKFSYEQYF

d_call: NA
j_call: TRBJ2-7
v_call: TRBV5-1
clone_size: few
cdr3_nt: TGCGCCAGCAGCTTGTATCCCGGTGACTACGAGCAGTACTTC
cdr3_aa: CASSLYPGDYEQYF

d_call: NA
j_call: TRBJ1-4
v_call: TRBV5-1
clone_size: NA
cdr3_nt: TGCGCCTGCAGTCCCGGGACGGCCCCTGAAAAACTGTTTTTT
cdr3_aa: CACSPGTAPEKLFF